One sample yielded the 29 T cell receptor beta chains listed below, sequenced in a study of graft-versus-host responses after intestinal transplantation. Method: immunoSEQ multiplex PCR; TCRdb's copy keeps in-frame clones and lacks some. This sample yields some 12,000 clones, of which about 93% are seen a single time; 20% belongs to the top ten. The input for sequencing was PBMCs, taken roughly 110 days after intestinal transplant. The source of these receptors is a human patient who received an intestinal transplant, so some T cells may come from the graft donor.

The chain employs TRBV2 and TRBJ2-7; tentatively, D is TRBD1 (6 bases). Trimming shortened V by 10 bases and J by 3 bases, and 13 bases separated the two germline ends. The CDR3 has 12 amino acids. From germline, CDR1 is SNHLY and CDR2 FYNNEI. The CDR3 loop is CATTDRDYEQYF. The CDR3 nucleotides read TGTGCCACCACGGACAGAGACTACGAGCAGTACTTC.

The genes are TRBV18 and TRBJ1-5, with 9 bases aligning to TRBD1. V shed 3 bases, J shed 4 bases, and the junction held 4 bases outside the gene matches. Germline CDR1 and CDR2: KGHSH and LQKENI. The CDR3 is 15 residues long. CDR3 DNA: TGTGCCAGCTCACCGGTACAGGGGGCTAATCAGCCCCAGCATTTT. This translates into CASSPVQGANQPQHF.

In nucleotides, the CDR3 is TGTGCCAGCAGCGTAGGAGCCGCTAGCGGTGAAAAACTGTTTTTT. Protein sequence: CASSVGAASGEKLFF. The chain combines TRBV9 with TRBJ1-4; D not resolved. Germline CDR1 SGDLS, CDR2 YYNGEE. This CDR3 comprises 15 residues. The ends were cut back, 0 bases at V and 7 bases at J, with 13 bases in the middle.

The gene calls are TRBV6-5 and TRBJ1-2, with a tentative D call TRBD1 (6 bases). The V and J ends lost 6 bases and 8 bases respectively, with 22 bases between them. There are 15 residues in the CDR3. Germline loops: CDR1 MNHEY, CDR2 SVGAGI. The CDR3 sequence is CASSPSPLGGAGYTF. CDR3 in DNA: TGTGCCAGCAGCCCTAGCCCTCTGGGGGGCGCGGGCTACACCTTC.

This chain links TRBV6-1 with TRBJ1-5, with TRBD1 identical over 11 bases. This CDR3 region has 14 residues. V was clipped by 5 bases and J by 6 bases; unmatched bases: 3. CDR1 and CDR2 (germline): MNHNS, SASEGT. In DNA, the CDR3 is TGTGCCAGCAGTTCGGGACAGGGGGTTCAGCCCCAGCATTTT. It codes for CASSSGQGVQPQHF.

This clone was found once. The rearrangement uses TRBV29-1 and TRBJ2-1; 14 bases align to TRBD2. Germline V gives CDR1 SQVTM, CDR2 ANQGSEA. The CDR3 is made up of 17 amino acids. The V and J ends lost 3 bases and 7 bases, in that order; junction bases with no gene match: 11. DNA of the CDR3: TGCAGCGTTGAGGGACCACCGGGACTAGCGGGAGCTAATGAGCAGTTCTTC. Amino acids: CSVEGPPGLAGANEQFF.

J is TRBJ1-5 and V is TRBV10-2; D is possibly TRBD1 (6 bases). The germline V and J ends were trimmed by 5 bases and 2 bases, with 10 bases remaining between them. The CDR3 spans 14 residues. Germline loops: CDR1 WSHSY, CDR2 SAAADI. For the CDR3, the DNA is TGCGCCAGCAGTACAAACAGGGGCAATCAGCCCCAGCATTTT. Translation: CASSTNRGNQPQHF.

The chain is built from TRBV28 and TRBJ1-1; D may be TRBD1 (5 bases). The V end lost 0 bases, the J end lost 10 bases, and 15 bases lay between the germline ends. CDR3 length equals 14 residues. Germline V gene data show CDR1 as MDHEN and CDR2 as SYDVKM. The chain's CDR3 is CASSLWWGEVRAFF. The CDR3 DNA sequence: TGTGCCAGCAGTTTATGGTGGGGGGAGGTGCGAGCTTTCTTT. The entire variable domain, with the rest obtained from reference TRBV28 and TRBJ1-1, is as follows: DVKVTQSSRYLVKRTGEKVFLECVQDMDHENMFWYRQDPGLGLRLIYFSYDVKMKEKGDIPEGYSVSREKKERFSLILESASTNQTSMYLCASSLWWGEVRAFFGQGTRLTVV.

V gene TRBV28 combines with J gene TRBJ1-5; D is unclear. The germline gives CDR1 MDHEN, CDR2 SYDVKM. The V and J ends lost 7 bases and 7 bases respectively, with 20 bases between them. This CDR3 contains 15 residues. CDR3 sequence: CASTSGRLNGQPQHF. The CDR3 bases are TGTGCCAGCACCTCCGGACGTCTTAATGGGCAGCCCCAGCATTTT.

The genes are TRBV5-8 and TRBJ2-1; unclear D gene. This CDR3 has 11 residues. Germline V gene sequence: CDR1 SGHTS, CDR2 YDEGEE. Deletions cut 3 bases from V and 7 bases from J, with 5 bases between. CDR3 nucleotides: TGTGCCAGCAGCTGGGGAAATGAGCAGTTCTTC. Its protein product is CASSWGNEQFF.

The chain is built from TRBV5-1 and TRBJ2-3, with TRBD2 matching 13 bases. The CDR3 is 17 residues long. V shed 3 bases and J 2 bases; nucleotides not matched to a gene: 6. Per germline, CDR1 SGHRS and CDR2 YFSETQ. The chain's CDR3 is CASSSGLAGEYTDTQYF. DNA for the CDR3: TGCGCCAGCAGCTCCGGACTAGCGGGAGAGTACACAGATACGCAGTATTTT.

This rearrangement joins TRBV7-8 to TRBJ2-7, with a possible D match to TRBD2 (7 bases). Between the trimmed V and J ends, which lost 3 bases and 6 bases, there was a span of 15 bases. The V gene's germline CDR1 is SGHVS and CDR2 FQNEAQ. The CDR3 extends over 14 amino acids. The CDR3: CASSFGGASLEQYF. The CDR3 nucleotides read TGTGCCAGCAGCTTTGGGGGGGCCTCTCTCGAGCAGTACTTC.

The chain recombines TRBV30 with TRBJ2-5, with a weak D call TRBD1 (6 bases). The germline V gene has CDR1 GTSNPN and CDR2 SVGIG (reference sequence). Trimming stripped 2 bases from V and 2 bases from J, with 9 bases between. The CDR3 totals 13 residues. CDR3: CAWSMGAQETQYF. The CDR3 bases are TGTGCCTGGAGTATGGGGGCGCAAGAGACCCAGTACTTC. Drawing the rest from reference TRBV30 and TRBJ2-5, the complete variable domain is SQTIHQWPATLVQPVGSPLSLECTVEGTSNPNLYWYRQAAGRGLQLLFYSVGIGQISSEVPQNLSASRPQDRQFILSSKKLLLSDSGFYLCAWSMGAQETQYFGPGTRLLVL.

Written as DNA, the CDR3 is TGTGCCAGTAGTATTCTCCAAGGAACAAATCAGCCCCAGCATTTT. It translates to CASSILQGTNQPQHF. This sequence joins TRBV19 and TRBJ1-5; D is ambiguous. The CDR3 sequence is 15 residues long. CDR1 is LNHDA and CDR2 is SQIVND in the germline V gene (reference sequence). Trimming took off 3 bases at V and 4 bases at J, with 13 bases between the two ends.

Here the CDR3 DNA reads TGTGCCAGCGGGGGGGGCCGCGACGGGTCCTACGAGCAGTACTTC. Translation: CASGGGRDGSYEQYF. The rearrangement joins TRBV2 to TRBJ2-7; TRBD2 is a possible D gene (7 bases). This CDR3 spans 15 amino acids. Between the trimmed V and J ends, which lost 8 bases and 1 base, there was a span of 18 bases. Germline loops: CDR1 SNHLY, CDR2 FYNNEI.

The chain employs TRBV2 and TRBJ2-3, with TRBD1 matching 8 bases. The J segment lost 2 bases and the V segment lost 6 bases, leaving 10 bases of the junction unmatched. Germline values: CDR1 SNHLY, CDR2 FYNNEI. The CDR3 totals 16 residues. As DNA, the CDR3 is TGTGCCAGCAGCAACCTTGGACAGGGCCTCACAGATACGCAGTATTTT. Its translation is CASSNLGQGLTDTQYF.

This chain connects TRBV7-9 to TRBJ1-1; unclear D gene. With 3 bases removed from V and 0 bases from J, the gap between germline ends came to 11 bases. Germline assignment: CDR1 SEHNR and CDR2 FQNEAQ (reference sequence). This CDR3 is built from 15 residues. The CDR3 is CASSLDGSMNTEAFF. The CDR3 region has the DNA TGTGCCAGCAGCTTGGACGGGAGTATGAACACTGAAGCTTTCTTT.

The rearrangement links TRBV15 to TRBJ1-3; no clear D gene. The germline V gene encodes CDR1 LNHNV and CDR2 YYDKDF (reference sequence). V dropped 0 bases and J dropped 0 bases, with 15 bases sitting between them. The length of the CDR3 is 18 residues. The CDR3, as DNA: TGTGCCACCAGCAGAGATGTCGGCAGGATCCTCTCTGGAAACACCATATATTTT. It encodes CATSRDVGRILSGNTIYF. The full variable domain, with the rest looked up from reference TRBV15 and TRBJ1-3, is DAMVIQNPRYQVTQFGKPVTLSCSQTLNHNVMYWYQQKSSQAPKLLFHYYDKDFNNEADTPDNFQSRRPNTSFCFLDIRSPGLGDTAMYLCATSRDVGRILSGNTIYFGEGSWLTVV.

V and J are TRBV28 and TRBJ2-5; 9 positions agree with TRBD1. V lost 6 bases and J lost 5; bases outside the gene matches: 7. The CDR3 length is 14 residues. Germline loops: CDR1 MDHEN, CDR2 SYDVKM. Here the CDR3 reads CASRTTGGWETQYF. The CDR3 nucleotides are TGTGCCAGCAGAACCACAGGGGGCTGGGAGACCCAGTACTTC.

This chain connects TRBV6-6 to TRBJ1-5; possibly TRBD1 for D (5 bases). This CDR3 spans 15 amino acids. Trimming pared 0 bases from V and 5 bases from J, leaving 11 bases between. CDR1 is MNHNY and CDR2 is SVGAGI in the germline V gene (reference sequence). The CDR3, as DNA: TGTGCCAGCAGTTACTCTTCGGGGACCCATCAGCCCCAGCATTTT. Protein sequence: CASSYSSGTHQPQHF.

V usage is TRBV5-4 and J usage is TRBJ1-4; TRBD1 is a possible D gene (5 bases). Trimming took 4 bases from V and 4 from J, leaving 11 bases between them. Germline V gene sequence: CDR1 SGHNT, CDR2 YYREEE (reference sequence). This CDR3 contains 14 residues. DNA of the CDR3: TGTGCCAGCAGCCCCGGGGGGAGTAATGAAAAACTGTTTTTT. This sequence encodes CASSPGGSNEKLFF.

The CDR3 loop is CASSPQEGGSEETQYF. In DNA, the CDR3 is TGCGCCAGCAGCCCCCAGGAGGGAGGCAGCGAAGAGACCCAGTACTTC. The chain joins TRBV23-1 to TRBJ2-5, with D possibly being TRBD2 (6 bases). TRBV23-1 is recorded as an ORF, its role being uncertain. The CDR3 is made up of 16 amino acids. Trimming shortened V by 6 bases and J by 3 bases, and 20 bases separated the two germline ends.

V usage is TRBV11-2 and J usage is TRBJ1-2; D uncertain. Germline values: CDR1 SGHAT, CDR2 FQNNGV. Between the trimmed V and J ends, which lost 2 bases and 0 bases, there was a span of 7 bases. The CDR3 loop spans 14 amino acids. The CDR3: CASSLTQTNYGYTF. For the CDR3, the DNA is TGTGCCAGCAGCTTAACACAGACTAACTATGGCTACACCTTC.

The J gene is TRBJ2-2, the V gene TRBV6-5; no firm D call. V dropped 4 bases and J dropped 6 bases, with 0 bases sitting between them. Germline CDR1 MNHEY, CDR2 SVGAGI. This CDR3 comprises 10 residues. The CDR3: CASSSGELFF. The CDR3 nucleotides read TGTGCCAGCAGTTCCGGGGAGCTGTTTTTT.

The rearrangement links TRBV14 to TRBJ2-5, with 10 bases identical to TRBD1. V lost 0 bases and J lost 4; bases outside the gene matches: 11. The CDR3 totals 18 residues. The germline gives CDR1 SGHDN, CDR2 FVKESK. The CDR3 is CASSQDNWGQGYGETQYF. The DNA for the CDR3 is TGTGCCAGCAGCCAAGATAATTGGGGACAGGGGTATGGAGAGACCCAGTACTTC.

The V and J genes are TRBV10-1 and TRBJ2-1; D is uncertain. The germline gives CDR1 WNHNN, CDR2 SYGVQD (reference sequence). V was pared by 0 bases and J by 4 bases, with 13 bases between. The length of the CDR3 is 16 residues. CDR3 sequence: CASSESLQKCYNEQFF. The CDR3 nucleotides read TGCGCCAGCAGTGAGTCGTTACAAAAATGTTACAATGAGCAGTTCTTC.

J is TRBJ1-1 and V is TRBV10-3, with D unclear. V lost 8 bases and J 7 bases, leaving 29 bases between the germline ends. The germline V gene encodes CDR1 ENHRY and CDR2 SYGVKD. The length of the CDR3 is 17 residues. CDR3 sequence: CAIAGSFEGGYRDEAFF. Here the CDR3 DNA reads TGTGCCATCGCGGGGAGCTTTGAGGGAGGGTATAGAGATGAAGCTTTCTTT.

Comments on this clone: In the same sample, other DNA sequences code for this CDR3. As DNA, the CDR3 is TGTGCCACCAGCCCGACAGATTTCCAGCAAGAGACCCAGTACTTC. It translates to CATSPTDFQQETQYF. The chain has TRBV15 and TRBJ2-5, with D maybe TRBD1 (5 bases). This CDR3 is built from 15 residues. V lost 5 bases and J lost 2, with 15 bases in between. The V gene's germline CDR1 is LNHNV and CDR2 YYDKDF (reference sequence).

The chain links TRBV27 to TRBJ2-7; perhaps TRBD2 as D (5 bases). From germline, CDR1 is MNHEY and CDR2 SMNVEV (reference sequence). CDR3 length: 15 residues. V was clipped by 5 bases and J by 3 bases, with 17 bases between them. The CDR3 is CASSQFPIEGYEQYF. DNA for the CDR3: TGTGCCAGCAGTCAATTCCCGATTGAGGGCTACGAGCAGTACTTC.